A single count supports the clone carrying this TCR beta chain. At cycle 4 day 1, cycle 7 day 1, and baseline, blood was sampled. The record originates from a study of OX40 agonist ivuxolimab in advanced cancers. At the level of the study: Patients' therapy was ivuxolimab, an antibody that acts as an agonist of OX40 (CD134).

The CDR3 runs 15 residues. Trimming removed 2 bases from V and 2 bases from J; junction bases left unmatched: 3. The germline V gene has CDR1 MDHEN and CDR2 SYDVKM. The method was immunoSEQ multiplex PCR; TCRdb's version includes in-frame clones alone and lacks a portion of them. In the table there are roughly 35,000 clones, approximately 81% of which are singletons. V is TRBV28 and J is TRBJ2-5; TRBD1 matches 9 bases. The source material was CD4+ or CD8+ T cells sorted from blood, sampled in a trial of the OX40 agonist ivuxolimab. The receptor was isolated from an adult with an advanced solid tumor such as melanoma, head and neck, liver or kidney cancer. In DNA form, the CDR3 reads TGTGCCAGCAGTTTAGCGGGACAGGGTCAAGAGACCCAGTACTTC. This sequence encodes CASSLAGQGQETQYF.